This passage covers 5 T cell receptor beta chains from one sample sequenced in a study of cytomegalovirus exposure and HLA in healthy donors. In the PCR, 60 Vbeta and 13 Jbeta primers were used. TCRdb's table, derived via immunoSEQ multiplex PCR, lists solely in-frame clones and lacks some. Among fewer than 200,000 clones listed, roughly 80% were seen once. Material for sequencing was PBMCs. These receptor sequences come from a woman aged 45-60 years in good health and CMV-seropositive.

The chain is built from TRBV11-2 and TRBJ2-7, with 10 positions matching TRBD1. CDR1 and CDR2 (germline): SGHAT, FQNNGV. The CDR3 consists of 15 residues. V lost 1 base and J lost 2; bases outside the gene matches: 2. The CDR3 loop is CASSLGQGATYEQYF. The DNA of the CDR3 is TGTGCCAGCAGCTTAGGACAGGGGGCCACCTACGAGCAGTACTTC.

The chain carries TRBV5-1 and TRBJ1-1; weak D call: TRBD1 (6 bases). The CDR3 contains 14 residues. The V gene lost 3 bases and the J gene lost 4 bases, with 13 bases spanning the gap. The germline V gene encodes CDR1 SGHRS and CDR2 YFSETQ. In DNA, the CDR3 is TGCGCCAGCAGCTCACTCCAGGGGACCACTGAAGCTTTCTTT. Protein sequence: CASSSLQGTTEAFF.

This chain uses TRBV28 with TRBJ2-7, with TRBD2 matching 9 bases. The CDR3 totals 14 residues. CDR1 and CDR2 from the germline V gene are MDHEN and SYDVKM. The trim removed 3 bases at V and 3 bases at J, leaving 3 bases unmatched. The CDR3 loop reads CASSFAGGLYEQYF. CDR3 coding DNA: TGTGCCAGCAGTTTTGCGGGGGGGCTCTACGAGCAGTACTTC.

This chain links TRBV6-1 with TRBJ1-2; 9 bases align to TRBD1. Germline V gives CDR1 MNHNS, CDR2 SASEGT. The CDR3 contains 18 residues. J lost 3 bases, V lost 0 bases, and 11 bases had no gene match. DNA for the CDR3: TGTGCCAGCAGTGAAGCGGTACAGGGGGCCAGATTGGACTATGGCTACACCTTC. Amino acid sequence: CASSEAVQGARLDYGYTF.

The rearrangement joins TRBV5-1 to TRBJ2-5; tentative D call: TRBD1 (5 bases). This CDR3 is built from 14 residues. The germline V and J ends were trimmed by 0 bases and 3 bases, with 9 bases remaining between them. Germline loops: CDR1 SGHRS, CDR2 YFSETQ. The CDR3 reads CASSLGQNKETQYF. The DNA of the CDR3 is TGCGCCAGCAGCTTGGGACAGAACAAAGAGACCCAGTACTTC.